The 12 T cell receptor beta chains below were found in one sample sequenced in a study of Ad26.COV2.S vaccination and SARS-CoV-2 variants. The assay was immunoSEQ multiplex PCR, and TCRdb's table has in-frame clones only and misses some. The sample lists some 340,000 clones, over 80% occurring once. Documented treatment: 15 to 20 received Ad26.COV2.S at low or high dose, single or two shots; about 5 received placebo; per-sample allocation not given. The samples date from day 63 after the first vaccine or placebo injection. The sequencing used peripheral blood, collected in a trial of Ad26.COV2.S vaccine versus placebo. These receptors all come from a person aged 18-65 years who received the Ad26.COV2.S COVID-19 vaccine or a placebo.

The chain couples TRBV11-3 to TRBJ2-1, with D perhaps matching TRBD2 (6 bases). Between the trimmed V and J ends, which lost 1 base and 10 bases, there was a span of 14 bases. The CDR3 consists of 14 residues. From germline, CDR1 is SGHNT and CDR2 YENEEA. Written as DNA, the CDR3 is TGTGCCAGCAGCTTAGCTTTTTCGGGAGCGGAGCAGTTCTTC. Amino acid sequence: CASSLAFSGAEQFF.

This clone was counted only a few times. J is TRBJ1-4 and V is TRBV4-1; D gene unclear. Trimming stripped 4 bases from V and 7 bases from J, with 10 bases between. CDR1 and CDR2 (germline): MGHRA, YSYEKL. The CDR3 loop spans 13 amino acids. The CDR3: CASSLTTGEKLFF. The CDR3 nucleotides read TGCGCCAGCAGCCTAACGACGGGTGAAAAACTGTTTTTT.

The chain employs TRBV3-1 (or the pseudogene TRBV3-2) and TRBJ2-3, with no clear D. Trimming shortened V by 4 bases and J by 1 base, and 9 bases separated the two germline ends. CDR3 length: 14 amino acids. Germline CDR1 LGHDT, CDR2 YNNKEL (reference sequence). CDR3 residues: CASSLDWGTDTQYF. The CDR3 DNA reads TGTGCCAGCAGCCTCGATTGGGGCACAGATACGCAGTATTTT.

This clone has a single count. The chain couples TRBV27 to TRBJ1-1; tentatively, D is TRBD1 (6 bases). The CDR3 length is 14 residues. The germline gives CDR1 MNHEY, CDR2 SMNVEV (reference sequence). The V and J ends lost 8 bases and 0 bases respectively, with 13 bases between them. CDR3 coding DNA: TGTGCCAGCCGGAGACAGGCCATGAACACTGAAGCTTTCTTT. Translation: CASRRQAMNTEAFF.

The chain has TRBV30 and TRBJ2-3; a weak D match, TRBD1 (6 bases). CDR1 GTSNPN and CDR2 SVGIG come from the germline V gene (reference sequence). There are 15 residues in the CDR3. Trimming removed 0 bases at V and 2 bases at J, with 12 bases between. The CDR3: CAWSVQGGTTDTQYF. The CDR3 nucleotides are TGTGCCTGGAGTGTTCAAGGGGGTACCACAGATACGCAGTATTTT. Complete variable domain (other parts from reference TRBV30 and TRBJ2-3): SQTIHQWPATLVQPVGSPLSLECTVEGTSNPNLYWYRQAAGRGLQLLFYSVGIGQISSEVPQNLSASRPQDRQFILSSKKLLLSDSGFYLCAWSVQGGTTDTQYFGPGTRLTVL.

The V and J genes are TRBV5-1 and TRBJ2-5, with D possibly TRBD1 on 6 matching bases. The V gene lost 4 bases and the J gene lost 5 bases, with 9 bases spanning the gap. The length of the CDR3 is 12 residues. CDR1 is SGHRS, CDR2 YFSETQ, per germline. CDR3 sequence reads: CASSGGGETQYF. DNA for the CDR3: TGCGCCAGCAGCGGGGGCGGGGAGACCCAGTACTTC.

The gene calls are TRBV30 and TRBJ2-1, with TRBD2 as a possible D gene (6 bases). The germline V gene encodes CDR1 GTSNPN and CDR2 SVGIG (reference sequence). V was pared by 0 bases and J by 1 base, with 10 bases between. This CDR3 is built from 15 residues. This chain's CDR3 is CAWSVLGGSYNEQFF. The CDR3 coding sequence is TGTGCCTGGAGTGTACTGGGGGGTTCCTACAATGAGCAGTTCTTC. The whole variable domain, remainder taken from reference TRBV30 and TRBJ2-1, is SQTIHQWPATLVQPVGSPLSLECTVEGTSNPNLYWYRQAAGRGLQLLFYSVGIGQISSEVPQNLSASRPQDRQFILSSKKLLLSDSGFYLCAWSVLGGSYNEQFFGPGTRLTVL.

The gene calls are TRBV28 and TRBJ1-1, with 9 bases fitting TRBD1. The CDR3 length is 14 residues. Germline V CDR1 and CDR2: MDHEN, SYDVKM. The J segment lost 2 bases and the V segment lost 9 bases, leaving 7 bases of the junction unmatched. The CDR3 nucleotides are TGTGCCAGTCCGGGACAGGGAAAAAACACTGAAGCTTTCTTT. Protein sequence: CASPGQGKNTEAFF.

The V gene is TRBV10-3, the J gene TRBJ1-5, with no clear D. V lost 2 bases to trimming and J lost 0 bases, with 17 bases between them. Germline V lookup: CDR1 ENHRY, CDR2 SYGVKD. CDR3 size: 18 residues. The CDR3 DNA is TGTGCCATCAGTGAGGCTTCAAGTGACGGGTATAGCAATCAGCCCCAGCATTTT. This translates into CAISEASSDGYSNQPQHF.

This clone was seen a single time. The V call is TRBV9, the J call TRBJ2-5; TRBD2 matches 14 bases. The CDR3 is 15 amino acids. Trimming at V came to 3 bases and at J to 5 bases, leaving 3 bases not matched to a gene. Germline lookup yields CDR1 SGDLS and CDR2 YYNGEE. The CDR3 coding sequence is TGTGCCAGCAGCGGACTAGCGGGGGGGCCCGAGACCCAGTACTTC. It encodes CASSGLAGGPETQYF.

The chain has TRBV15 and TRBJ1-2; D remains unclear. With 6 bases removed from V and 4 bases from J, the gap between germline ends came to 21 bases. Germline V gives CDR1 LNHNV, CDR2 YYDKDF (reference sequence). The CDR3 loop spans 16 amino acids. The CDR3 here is CATRASIDLTPYGYTF. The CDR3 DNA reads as TGTGCCACCAGGGCATCCATCGACCTCACCCCCTATGGCTACACCTTC.

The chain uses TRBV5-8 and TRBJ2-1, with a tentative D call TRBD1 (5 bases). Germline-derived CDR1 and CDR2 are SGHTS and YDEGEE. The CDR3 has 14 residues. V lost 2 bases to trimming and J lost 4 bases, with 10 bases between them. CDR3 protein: CASSLRDRYNEQFF. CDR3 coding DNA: TGTGCCAGCAGCTTACGCGACAGATACAATGAGCAGTTCTTC.